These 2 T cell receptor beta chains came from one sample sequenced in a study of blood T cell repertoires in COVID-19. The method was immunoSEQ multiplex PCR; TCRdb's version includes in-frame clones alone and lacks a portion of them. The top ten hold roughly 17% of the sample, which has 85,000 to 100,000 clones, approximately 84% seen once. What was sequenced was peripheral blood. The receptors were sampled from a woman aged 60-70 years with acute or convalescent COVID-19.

The CDR3 nucleotides are TGCGCCAGCAGCCAAGTTCTGGCATTAGCCTCCTATAATTCACCCCTCCACTTT. Translation: CASSQVLALASYNSPLHF. The chain recombines TRBV4-1 with TRBJ1-6, with D unresolved. Trimming pared 1 base from V and 0 bases from J, leaving 13 bases between. This CDR3 contains 18 residues. CDR1 is MGHRA and CDR2 is YSYEKL in the germline V gene.

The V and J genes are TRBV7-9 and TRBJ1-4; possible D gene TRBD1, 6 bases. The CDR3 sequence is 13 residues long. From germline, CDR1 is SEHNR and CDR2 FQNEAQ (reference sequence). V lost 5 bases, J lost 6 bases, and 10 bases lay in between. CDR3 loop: CASSPQGYEKLFF. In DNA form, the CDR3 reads TGTGCCAGCAGCCCCCAGGGGTATGAAAAACTGTTTTTT. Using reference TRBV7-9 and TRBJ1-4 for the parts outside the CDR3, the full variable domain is DTGVSQNPRHKITKRGQNVTFRCDPISEHNRLYWYRQTLGQGPEFLTYFQNEAQLEKSRLLSDRFSAERPKGSFSTLEIQRTEQGDSAMYLCASSPQGYEKLFFGSGTQLSVL.